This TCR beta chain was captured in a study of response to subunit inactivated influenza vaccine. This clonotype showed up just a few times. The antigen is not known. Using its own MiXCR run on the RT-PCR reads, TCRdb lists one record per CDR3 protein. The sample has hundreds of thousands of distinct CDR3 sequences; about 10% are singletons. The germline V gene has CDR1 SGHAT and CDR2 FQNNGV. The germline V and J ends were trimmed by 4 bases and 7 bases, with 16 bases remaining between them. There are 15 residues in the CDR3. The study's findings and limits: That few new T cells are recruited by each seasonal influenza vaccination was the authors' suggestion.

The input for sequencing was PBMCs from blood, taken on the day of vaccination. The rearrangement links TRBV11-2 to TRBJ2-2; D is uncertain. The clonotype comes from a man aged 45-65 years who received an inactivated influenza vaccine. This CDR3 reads CASSSLVRRGGELFF. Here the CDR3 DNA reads TGTGCCAGCAGCTCCCTGGTCAGGCGCGGCGGGGAGCTGTTTTTT.